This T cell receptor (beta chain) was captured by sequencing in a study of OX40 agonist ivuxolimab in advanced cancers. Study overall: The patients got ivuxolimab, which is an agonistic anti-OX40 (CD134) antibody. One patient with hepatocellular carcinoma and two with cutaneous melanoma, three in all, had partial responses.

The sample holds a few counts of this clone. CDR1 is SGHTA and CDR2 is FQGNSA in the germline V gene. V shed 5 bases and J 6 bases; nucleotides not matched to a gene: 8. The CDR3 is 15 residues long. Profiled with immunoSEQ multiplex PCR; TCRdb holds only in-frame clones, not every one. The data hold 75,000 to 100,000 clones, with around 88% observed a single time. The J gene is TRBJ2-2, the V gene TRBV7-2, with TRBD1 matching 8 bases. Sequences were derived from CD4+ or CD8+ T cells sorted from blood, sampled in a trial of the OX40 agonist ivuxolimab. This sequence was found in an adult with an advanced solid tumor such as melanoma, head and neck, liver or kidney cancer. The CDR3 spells CASSQGQGAAGELFF. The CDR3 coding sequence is TGTGCCAGCAGCCAAGGACAGGGAGCCGCCGGGGAGCTGTTTTTT.